This T cell receptor (beta chain) is from a study of blood T cell repertoires in COVID-19 (dated by TCRdb to about 2020). Regarding the complete study: The collaborator samples originated in the United States, Italy and Spain and spanned the acute and convalescent phases of COVID-19. Nearly every sample came with metadata listing a de-identified subject ID, COVID-19 status, age in years and sex. The dataset comprised deeply sampled blood TCRbeta repertoires from subjects exposed to, actively infected with, or recovered from COVID-19. The material from the prospective study consisted of cDNA or gDNA derived from T cells, B-cell-depleted T cells, or PBMCs. The samples were drawn from two sources: the first 160 participants of the ongoing ImmuneRACE study, and over 950 subjects contributed by 6 global collaborators. The repertoires were made available in a free public database intended to serve as a resource for research on the immune response to SARS-CoV-2. HLA class I and class II types, where available, came from metadata supplied by the sample provider rather than from assay-based typing. Overall study results and their limits: Clinical and demographic metadata were provided uncurated, with the amount varying by source and participant.

Worth noting for this clone: The clone's antigen remains unknown. No base qualities exist here, and no much larger clone lies one base off it.

The collaborating institutions used their own protocols to collect whole blood in K2EDTA tubes. For TCRbeta analysis, collaborator samples were shipped as frozen whole blood, as isolated PBMCs, or as DNA extracted from either sample type. The immunoSEQ Assay, a bias-controlled multiplex PCR, was used to amplify TCRbeta CDR3 regions from genomic DNA. Per the authors' processing: Nucleated cell counts per sample were estimated from amplification of reference gene primers within the assay. To quantify the absolute abundance of each unique TCRbeta CDR3 rearrangement, sequence reads were collapsed and filtered. For each sample, productive Simpson clonality was calculated as the square root of Simpson's diversity index across productive rearrangements. TCRdb carries this immuneACCESS record with in-frame sequences only. Its versions omit some clonotypes, under half of them owing to an unresolved V gene in the studies checked, with the rest unexplained. The V and J calls and the clone size are those of that table, but D and trimming were determined from the DNA. The sample table contains approximately 210,000 clones; only one count was recorded for 84% of them. The ten largest clonotypes hold roughly 20% of the sample.

The CDR3 sequence holds 18 residues, the cysteine and phenylalanine included. Of the read, only the CDR3 DNA is kept; its 54 bases are in frame from base 1. The germline V gene (reference sequence) sets CDR1 to LNHDA and CDR2 to SQIVND. V has 4 bases trimmed and J has 4 bases trimmed; junction bases matching no gene number 16. Sequencing was performed on peripheral blood. The chain is encoded by TRBV19 joined to TRBJ2-5; TRBD2 agrees with 9 junctional bases. The receptor was isolated from a human donor in a cohort sampled during active COVID-19. Here the CDR3 is given as CASSRTRRGGGAGETQYF. The DNA sequence is as follows: TGTGCCAGTAGTAGAACCCGTAGGGGCGGGGGGGCCGGAGAGACCCAGTACTTC.